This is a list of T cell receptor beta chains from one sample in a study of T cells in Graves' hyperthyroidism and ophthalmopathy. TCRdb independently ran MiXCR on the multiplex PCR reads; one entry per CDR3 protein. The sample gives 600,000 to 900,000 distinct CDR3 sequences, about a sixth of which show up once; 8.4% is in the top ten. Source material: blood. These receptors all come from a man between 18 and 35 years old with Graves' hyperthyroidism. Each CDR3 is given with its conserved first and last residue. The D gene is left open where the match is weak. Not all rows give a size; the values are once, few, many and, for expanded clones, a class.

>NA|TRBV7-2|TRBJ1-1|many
TGTGCCAGCAGCTTCCCGGGCACTGAAGCTTTCTTT
CASSFPGTEAFF
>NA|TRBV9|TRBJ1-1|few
TGTGCCAGCAGCGTAGGAGAACACTCCCCGAGGGCTGAAGCTTTCTTT
CASSVGEHSPRAEAFF
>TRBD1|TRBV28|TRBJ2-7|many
TGTGCCAGCAGCTCCGACAGGGGGCTATACGAGCAGTACTTC
CASSSDRGLYEQYF
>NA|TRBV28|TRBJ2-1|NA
TGTGCCAGCAGTTGGACTGCCCGTCCCCCCTACAATGAGCAGCTCTTC
CASSWTARPPYNEQLF
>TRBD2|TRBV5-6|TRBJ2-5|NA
TGTGCCAGCAGCTTGGGAGCGGGAGGGGGTGAGACCCAGTACTTC
CASSLGAGGGETQYF
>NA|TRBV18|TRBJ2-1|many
TGTGCCAGCTCACCAGGGCTCTCCTACAATGAGCAGTTCTTC
CASSPGLSYNEQFF
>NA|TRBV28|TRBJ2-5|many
TGTGCCAGCACCCCCGGGAGTGAGACCCAGTACTTC
CASTPGSETQYF
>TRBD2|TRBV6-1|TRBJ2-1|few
TGTGCCAGCAGATCACTAGCGGGAAACTACAATGAGCAGTTCTTC
CASRSLAGNYNEQFF
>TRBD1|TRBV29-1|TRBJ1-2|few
TGCAGCGTCAGGGACAGCTCACATTATGGCTACACCTTC
CSVRDSSHYGYTF
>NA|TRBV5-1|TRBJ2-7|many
TGCGCCAGCAGCTTGGACGGGAACTACGAGCAGTACTTC
CASSLDGNYEQYF
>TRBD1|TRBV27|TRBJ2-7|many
TGTGCCAGCGGACGGGCAGGGGGCTACGAGCAGTACTTC
CASGRAGGYEQYF
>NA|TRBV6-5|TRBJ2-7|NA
TGTGCCAGCAGTTACCGACTCGGGCGGCAGGCTGGCGCCGACGAGCAGTACTTC
CASSYRLGRQAGADEQYF
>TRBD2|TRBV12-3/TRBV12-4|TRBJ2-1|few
TGTGCCAGCAGCCTAGCGGGAGTTGTCGGTGAGCAGTTCTTC
CASSLAGVVGEQFF
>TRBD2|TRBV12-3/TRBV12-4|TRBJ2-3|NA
TGTGCCAGCAGTTTAGGGGTGACTAGCGGAATCACAGATACGCAGTATTTT
CASSLGVTSGITDTQYF
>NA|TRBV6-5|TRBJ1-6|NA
TGTGCCAGCAGTTACGCAGGGAATTCTAATTCACCCCTCCACTTT
CASSYAGNSNSPLHF
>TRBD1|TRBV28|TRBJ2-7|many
TGTGCCAGCAAACAGGGGAAGTACGAGCAGTACTTC
CASKQGKYEQYF
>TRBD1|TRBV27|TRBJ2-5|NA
TGTGCCAGCAAAGAAGTCAACAGGGGACGCAAAGAGACCCAGTACTTC
CASKEVNRGRKETQYF
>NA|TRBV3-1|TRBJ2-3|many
TGTGCCAGCAGCGGAGCAGGAGGGGCAGATACGCAGTATTTT
CASSGAGGADTQYF
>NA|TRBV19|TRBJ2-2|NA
TGTGCCAGTAGTATGGACCCGGACATGAACACCGGGGAGCTGTTTTTT
CASSMDPDMNTGELFF
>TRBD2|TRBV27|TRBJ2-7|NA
TGTGCCAGCAGGCCCCAACTAGCGGGAGTCTACGAGCAGTACTTC
CASRPQLAGVYEQYF
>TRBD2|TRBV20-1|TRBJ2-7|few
TGCAGTGGCCAAGCGGGAGTGTACGAGCAGTACTTC
CSGQAGVYEQYF
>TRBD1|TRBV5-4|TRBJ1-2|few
TGTGCCAGCAGCTTGGGAGACAGGGGAGACTATGGCTACACCTTC
CASSLGDRGDYGYTF